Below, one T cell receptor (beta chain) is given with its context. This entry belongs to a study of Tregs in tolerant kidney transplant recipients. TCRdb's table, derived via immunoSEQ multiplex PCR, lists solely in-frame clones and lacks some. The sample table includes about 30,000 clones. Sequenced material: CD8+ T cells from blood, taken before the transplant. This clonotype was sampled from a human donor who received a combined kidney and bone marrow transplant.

CDR3 sequence reads: CASSEAGTGPYNEQFF. The covered CDR3 bases are TGTGCCAGCAGTGAAGCAGGAACAGGGCCCTACAATGAG. The chain combines TRBV2 with TRBJ2-1, with a possible D match to TRBD1 (6 bases). Read coverage stops 3 residues before the CDR3 terminus; the germline J gene supplies the remainder. Germline assignment: CDR1 SNHLY and CDR2 FYNNEI. Trimming cost V 0 bases and J 2 bases, with 11 bases left between them. The CDR3 has 16 amino acids.